A single sample gave rise to the 20 T cell receptor beta chains below, sequenced in a study of blood T cell repertoires in COVID-19. The table came from immunoSEQ multiplex PCR; TCRdb's copy has only in-frame clones and leaves some out. The repertoire holds around 380,000 clones, with 81% as singletons. Sequencing was carried out using peripheral blood. Receptors originate from a human donor with acute or convalescent COVID-19. The donor label of this sample is uncertain.

The chain recombines TRBV27 with TRBJ1-2; TRBD1 matches at 7 bases. CDR1 is MNHEY, CDR2 SMNVEV, per germline (reference sequence). V dropped 3 bases and J dropped 4; count of bases not matched to a gene: 8. The CDR3 covers 15 residues. As DNA, the CDR3 is TGTGCCAGCAGTTTGGTGCAGGGGGGCGCCTATGGCTACACCTTC. Residues: CASSLVQGGAYGYTF.

The chain joins TRBV28 to TRBJ1-2, with unresolved D. Trimming removed 2 bases from V and 8 bases from J, with 15 bases in between. The CDR3 length is 14 residues. The germline gives CDR1 MDHEN, CDR2 SYDVKM. The DNA of the CDR3 is TGTGCCAGCAGTTTAGTCCTGGCGGGAGGAGGCTACACCTTC. It encodes CASSLVLAGGGYTF.

The rearrangement links TRBV19 to TRBJ1-2; D ambiguous. Germline values: CDR1 LNHDA, CDR2 SQIVND (reference sequence). The CDR3 runs 15 residues. Deletions cut 4 bases from V and 5 bases from J, with 17 bases between. CDR3 DNA sequence: TGTGCCAGTAGTAAGGAGGGCCTCCGATTTTATGGCTACACCTTC. Its translation is CASSKEGLRFYGYTF.

The J gene is TRBJ1-1, the V gene TRBV12-3 or TRBV12-4, with 8 positions matching TRBD1. This CDR3 region has 13 residues. V was clipped by 6 bases and J by 7 bases; unmatched bases: 7. In nucleotides, the CDR3 is TGTGCCAGCAGGGGACAGGATATCAGTGAAGCTTTCTTT. Translation gives CASRGQDISEAFF.

The V gene is TRBV7-9, the J gene TRBJ2-5; maybe TRBD2 (6 bases). Germline V lookup: CDR1 SEHNR, CDR2 FQNEAQ (reference sequence). Between the trimmed V and J ends, which lost 5 bases and 4 bases, there was a span of 11 bases. The CDR3 sequence is 13 residues long. CDR3 amino acids: CASSPRERETQYF. The CDR3 bases are TGTGCCAGCAGCCCCCGGGAGAGAGAGACCCAGTACTTC.

CDR3 nucleotide sequence: TGTGCCAGCAGCGTAGCGGCAGGGTCAGCTCATGGCTACACCTTC. The encoded protein is CASSVAAGSAHGYTF. V and J are TRBV9 and TRBJ1-2; D may be TRBD1 (5 bases). V lost 0 bases to trimming and J lost 6 bases, with 15 bases between them. Germline V lookup: CDR1 SGDLS, CDR2 YYNGEE. There are 15 residues in the CDR3.

The rearrangement links TRBV11-3 to TRBJ2-1, with D perhaps TRBD2 (5 bases). This CDR3 has 15 amino acids. The V and J ends lost 5 bases and 4 bases respectively, with 15 bases between them. Germline V gives CDR1 SGHNT, CDR2 YENEEA. The CDR3 DNA reads TGTGCCAGCAGCCCCCACCGGGGAAGTTACAATGAGCAGTTCTTC. Translated, it gives CASSPHRGSYNEQFF. Full variable domain (remainder filled in from reference TRBV11-3 and TRBJ2-1): EAGVVQSPRYKIIEKKQPVAFWCNPISGHNTLYWYLQNLGQGPELLIRYENEEAVDDSQLPKDRFSAERLKGVDSTLKIQPAELGDSAVYLCASSPHRGSYNEQFFGPGTRLTVL.

The chain couples TRBV19 to TRBJ1-1, with D hard to call. There are 15 residues in the CDR3. V was clipped by 6 bases and J by 1 base, with 15 bases between them. The germline V gene has CDR1 LNHDA and CDR2 SQIVND (reference sequence). Here the CDR3 reads CASRAFPGGNTEAFF. CDR3 in DNA: TGTGCCAGTAGGGCATTCCCTGGTGGGAACACTGAAGCTTTCTTT.

In this sample, this clone turned up a few times. The chain is built from TRBV19 and TRBJ1-2; 10 positions agree with TRBD1. Germline V gene sequence: CDR1 LNHDA, CDR2 SQIVND (reference sequence). The CDR3 loop spans 14 amino acids. The trim removed 9 bases at V and 3 bases at J, leaving 7 bases unmatched. In nucleotides, the CDR3 is TGTGCCAGCCACCGGGACAGGGGTTACTATGGCTACACCTTC. It specifies CASHRDRGYYGYTF. The full variable domain, its missing parts supplied by reference TRBV19 and TRBJ1-2, is DGGITQSPKYLFRKEGQNVTLSCEQNLNHDAMYWYRQDPGQGLRLIYYSQIVNDFQKGDIAEGYSVSREKKESFPLTVTSAQKNPTAFYLCASHRDRGYYGYTFGSGTRLTVV.

This clone appeared a single time. The chain joins TRBV3-1 (or the pseudogene TRBV3-2) to TRBJ2-1, with D unresolved. The CDR3 is made up of 12 amino acids. The germline gives CDR1 LGHDT, CDR2 YNNKEL (reference sequence). Trimming removed 0 bases from V and 9 bases from J, with 6 bases in between. The CDR3, as DNA: TGTGCCAGCAGCCAAGACGTCGGTGAGCAGTTCTTC. This sequence encodes CASSQDVGEQFF.

Concerning this clone itself: This likely traces to a read error, being one base from a far larger clone. The gene calls are TRBV2 and TRBJ1-5, with 8 positions matching TRBD1. This CDR3 spans 15 amino acids. Germline V gene lookup returns CDR1 SNHLY and CDR2 FYNNEI. V gave up 4 bases and J gave up 2 bases; unmatched junction bases: 4. CDR3 DNA: TGTGCCAGCAGTGCCGAGACAGGGGGCAATCAGCCCCAGCATTTT. Its protein is CASSAETGGNQPQHF.

V usage is TRBV5-4 and J usage is TRBJ1-1; D perhaps matches TRBD1 (5 bases). The CDR3 contains 15 residues. Germline lookup yields CDR1 SGHNT and CDR2 YYREEE (reference sequence). V lost 0 bases and J lost 0, with 9 bases in between. The CDR3 DNA reads TGTGCCAGCAGCTTGGGTAGACAGCTGAACACTGAAGCTTTCTTT. It translates to CASSLGRQLNTEAFF.

The rearrangement uses TRBV18 and TRBJ1-1, with a possible D match to TRBD1 (6 bases). CDR3 size: 13 residues. Germline V lookup: CDR1 KGHSH, CDR2 LQKENI. Trimming removed 4 bases from V and 11 bases from J, with 17 bases in between. This CDR3 is CASSRGKGVDAFF. CDR3 nucleotides: TGTGCCAGCTCACGCGGTAAGGGGGTAGACGCTTTCTTT.

This sequence joins TRBV2 and TRBJ2-2; 8 bases agree with TRBD2. Germline assignment: CDR1 SNHLY and CDR2 FYNNEI. V was pared by 7 bases and J by 5 bases, with 9 bases of the junction left unmatched. The CDR3 is made up of 15 amino acids. CDR3 amino acids: CASTEGTRRTGELFF. Here the CDR3 DNA reads TGTGCCAGCACCGAGGGGACTAGGCGTACCGGGGAGCTGTTTTTT.

This clone showed up many times. The chain employs TRBV28 and TRBJ2-1; 8 bases line up with TRBD2. Germline V lookup: CDR1 MDHEN, CDR2 SYDVKM. Unmatched junction bases numbered 22, after V lost 2 bases and J lost 7 bases. CDR3 length: 20 amino acids. For the CDR3, the DNA is TGTGCCAGCAGTTTACCCCCCCCTTTGTCCGGGAGGGCCGGTAATAATGAGCAGTTCTTC. Its protein product is CASSLPPPLSGRAGNNEQFF. Using reference TRBV28 and TRBJ2-1 for the parts outside the CDR3, the full variable domain is DVKVTQSSRYLVKRTGEKVFLECVQDMDHENMFWYRQDPGLGLRLIYFSYDVKMKEKGDIPEGYSVSREKKERFSLILESASTNQTSMYLCASSLPPPLSGRAGNNEQFFGPGTRLTVL.

The rearrangement links TRBV10-3 to TRBJ2-7; no definite D call. The CDR3 sequence is 11 residues long. The V and J ends lost 8 bases and 0 bases respectively, with 5 bases between them. Germline V CDR1 and CDR2: ENHRY, SYGVKD. The CDR3 region is CAIASSYEQYF. DNA of the CDR3: TGTGCCATCGCGAGCTCCTACGAGCAGTACTTC.

This clone has just a few counts. The CDR3 protein is CASSPDILYGYTF. The DNA for the CDR3 is TGCGCCAGCAGCCCCGACATCCTCTATGGCTACACCTTC. The gene calls are TRBV10-1 and TRBJ1-2, with D hard to call. This CDR3 spans 13 amino acids. The germline V and J ends were trimmed by 6 bases and 4 bases, with 12 bases remaining between them. Germline CDR1 is WNHNN and CDR2 is SYGVQD (reference sequence).

The chain is built from TRBV11-2 and TRBJ1-6, with D perhaps TRBD1 (6 bases). The CDR3 contains 15 residues. Germline V gives CDR1 SGHAT, CDR2 FQNNGV. V gave up 5 bases and J gave up 6 bases, with 14 bases separating them. CDR3 in amino acids: CASSQRDRFNSPLHF. The CDR3 DNA follows: TGTGCCAGCAGCCAACGCGACAGGTTTAATTCACCCCTCCACTTT.

The rearrangement joins TRBV11-2 to TRBJ1-6, with a possible D match to TRBD1 (6 bases). CDR1 SGHAT and CDR2 FQNNGV come from the germline V gene. CDR3 size: 11 residues. With 2 bases removed from V and 14 bases from J, the gap between germline ends came to 7 bases. The CDR3 bases are TGTGCCAGCAGCTTACACAGGGCCCTCCACTTT. Amino acids: CASSLHRALHF.

V gene TRBV25-1 combines with J gene TRBJ1-3, with unresolved D. V gave up 3 bases and J gave up 7 bases, with 4 bases separating them. The CDR3 loop spans 11 amino acids. Germline-derived CDR1 and CDR2 are MGHDK and SYGVNS. Here the CDR3 reads CASSDGNTIYF. The CDR3 coding sequence is TGTGCCAGCAGTGACGGGAACACCATATATTTT.